These T cell receptor beta chains were read from a single sample in a study of glioma-infiltrating T cells. MiXCR, applied by TCRdb to the multiplex PCR reads, yields one record per CDR3 protein. The repertoire holds 300,000 to 400,000 distinct CDR3 sequences, with less than 50% as singletons. Sequencing input: glioma tissue, nonneoplastic brain tissue, or PBMCs (not recorded which). All receptors derive from a human donor with low-grade glioma or glioblastoma, undergoing nonglioma brain surgery, or in good health (not recorded which). Both conserved end residues are part of each CDR3. D genes are given only for firm matches. For some rows the clone size is stated as once, few or many, or as a class when expanded; others skip it.

d_call	clone_size	v_call	j_call	cdr3_aa	cdr3_nt
NA	many	TRBV28	TRBJ2-5	CASSWGAAQETQYF	TGTGCCAGCAGTTGGGGAGCCGCCCAAGAGACCCAGTACTTC
NA	few	TRBV6-5	TRBJ2-6	CASSYPLGGHLSGANVLTF	TGTGCCAGCAGTTATCCCCTCGGGGGACACCTCTCTGGGGCCAACGTCCTGACTTTC
TRBD2	few	TRBV12-3/TRBV12-4	TRBJ2-3	CASSPRAGDTDTQYF	TGTGCCAGCAGTCCCCGAGCGGGAGACACAGATACGCAGTATTTT
NA	NA	TRBV4-3	TRBJ2-1	CSSSQDVSRAQEQFF	TGCTCCAGCAGCCAAGATGTCAGTAGGGCGCAGGAGCAGTTCTTC
TRBD2	NA	TRBV27	TRBJ2-1	CASSPMSSGRSPINNEQFF	TGTGCCAGCAGTCCGATGAGTAGCGGGAGGTCTCCTATAAACAATGAGCAGTTCTTC
NA	NA	TRBV28	TRBJ2-7	CASNLLNGYEQYF	TGTGCCAGCAACCTGCTTAATGGGTACGAGCAGTACTTC
NA	NA	TRBV20-1	TRBJ2-5	CSARAVARGKLQETQYF	TGCAGTGCTAGAGCCGTGGCACGGGGCAAACTGCAAGAGACCCAGTACTTC
TRBD2	few	TRBV3-1	TRBJ2-5	CASSQVSREGETQYF	TGTGCCAGCAGCCAAGTATCAAGGGAGGGAGAGACCCAGTACTTC
TRBD2	NA	TRBV6-1	TRBJ2-1	CARLTSGRAWNEQFF	TGTGCCAGACTTACCAGCGGGAGGGCCTGGAATGAGCAGTTCTTC
TRBD2	NA	TRBV7-9	TRBJ2-1	CASRSLAPYNEQFF	TGTGCCAGCAGGTCACTAGCGCCTTACAATGAGCAGTTCTTC
NA	NA	TRBV4-2	TRBJ2-1	CASSQGGGEQFF	TGTGCCAGCAGCCAGGGCGGGGGCGAGCAGTTCTTC
NA	NA	TRBV25-1	TRBJ1-2	CASSDPPHSYTF	TGTGCCAGCAGTGATCCGCCGCATAGCTACACCTTC
NA	NA	TRBV5-5	TRBJ1-4	CASSYNIRTNEKLFF	TGTGCCAGCAGCTATAACATAAGGACTAATGAAAAACTGTTTTTT
NA	NA	TRBV20-1	TRBJ2-3	CSSHHLDTDTQYF	TGCAGTTCTCATCACCTGGACACAGATACGCAGTATTTT
NA	NA	TRBV27	TRBJ2-1	CASSLTEGAREQFF	TGTGCCAGCAGTTTAACGGAGGGGGCACGTGAGCAGTTCTTC
NA	NA	TRBV11-2	TRBJ2-2	CASRWSTTGELFF	TGTGCCAGCAGGTGGTCCACCACCGGGGAGCTGTTTTTT
NA	few	TRBV4-2	TRBJ2-3	CASSQATGTDTQYF	TGTGCCAGCAGCCAAGCGACCGGCACAGATACGCAGTATTTT
TRBD1	NA	TRBV5-5	TRBJ2-1	CASSRGLGVYNEQFF	TGTGCCAGCAGCAGGGGGCTGGGGGTTTACAATGAGCAGTTCTTC
TRBD1	NA	TRBV20-1	TRBJ1-1	CSLGPGQAGNTEAFF	TGCAGCCTAGGTCCGGGACAGGCCGGGAACACTGAAGCTTTCTTT
TRBD1	many	TRBV27	TRBJ2-7	CASSFLTGYEQYF	TGTGCCAGCAGTTTCCTGACAGGGTACGAGCAGTACTTC
TRBD2	NA	TRBV7-7	TRBJ2-7	CASSLAPGLAGSEQYF	TGTGCCAGCAGCTTAGCACCCGGACTAGCGGGAAGCGAGCAGTACTTC
TRBD1	NA	TRBV6-1	TRBJ2-7	CASRLGQGYEQYF	TGTGCCAGCCGATTGGGACAGGGCTACGAGCAGTACTTC
TRBD2	NA	TRBV5-1	TRBJ2-3	CASSFGLGADTQYF	TGCGCCAGCAGCTTCGGACTAGGGGCAGATACGCAGTATTTT
TRBD1	NA	TRBV11-2	TRBJ2-1	CASSQGGHSYNEQFF	TGTGCCAGCAGCCAAGGGGGCCACTCCTACAATGAGCAGTTCTTC
NA	NA	TRBV7-2	TRBJ1-3	CASSPGRIGSSGNTIYF	TGTGCCAGCAGCCCAGGACGGATAGGGAGCTCTGGAAACACCATATATTTT
TRBD2	few	TRBV7-7	TRBJ2-1	CASSLGPLAGVNYNEQFF	TGTGCTAGCAGCTTAGGGCCGCTAGCGGGAGTCAACTACAATGAGCAGTTCTTC
NA	NA	TRBV19	TRBJ1-6	CASSIMPVGTAPLHF	TGTGCCAGTAGTATTATGCCGGTTGGGACGGCACCCCTCCACTTT
TRBD2	NA	TRBV19	TRBJ2-1	CASSIDISGRSYNEQFF	TGTGCCAGTAGTATAGATATCAGCGGGAGGTCCTACAATGAGCAGTTCTTC
NA	NA	TRBV6-1	TRBJ1-6	CASSQKGGPSSHNSPLHF	TGTGCCAGCTCCCAGAAAGGGGGGCCGAGCTCCCATAATTCACCCCTCCACTTT
NA	NA	TRBV4-2	TRBJ1-2	CASSQDTLPRGYGYTF	TGTGCCAGCAGCCAAGACACGTTGCCGCGAGGCTATGGCTACACCTTC
TRBD2	NA	TRBV20-1	TRBJ2-1	CSASGGLAGGPGNEQFF	TGCAGTGCTAGTGGGGGACTAGCGGGAGGGCCGGGCAATGAGCAGTTCTTC
NA	few	TRBV20-1	TRBJ2-7	CSAREDISYEQYF	TGCAGTGCTAGAGAGGACATCTCCTACGAGCAGTACTTC
NA	NA	TRBV15	TRBJ2-3	CATSRDPQGEGETEYF	TGTGCCACCAGCAGAGATCCGCAGGGGGAGGGGGAGACCGAGTACTTC
NA	many	TRBV6-5	TRBJ1-6	CASSYSAGLNSPLHF	TGTGCCAGCAGTTACTCTGCAGGACTAAATTCACCCCTCCACTTT
NA	few	TRBV7-2	TRBJ1-4	CASSLVGTSNEKLFF	TGTGCCAGCAGCTTAGTGGGGACTTCTAATGAAAAACTGTTTTTT
NA	NA	TRBV20-1	TRBJ1-3	CSARDGGGIYGNTIYF	TGCAGTGCTAGAGATGGCGGAGGGATATACGGAAACACCATATATTTT
TRBD2	NA	TRBV7-2	TRBJ2-1	CASSWTSGSGNEQFF	TGTGCCAGCAGCTGGACTAGCGGGAGCGGCAATGAGCAGTTCTTC
NA	few	TRBV29-1	TRBJ1-2	CSVPGSRASYGYTF	TGCAGCGTCCCGGGATCTCGGGCGAGCTATGGCTACACCTTC
NA	NA	TRBV5-1	TRBJ2-1	CASSLGDRVNNEQFF	TGCGCCAGCAGCTTGGGTGACCGGGTCAACAATGAGCAGTTCTTC
NA	NA	TRBV28	TRBJ2-3	CASSPRRGGTDTQYF	TGTGCCAGCAGTCCAAGACGGGGTGGCACAGATACGCAGTATTTT
NA	NA	TRBV28	TRBJ2-5	CASSLIGAGQETQYF	TGTGCCAGCAGTTTAATCGGGGCAGGTCAAGAGACCCAGTACTTC
TRBD2	many	TRBV27	TRBJ2-1	CASSLYRGGNEQFF	TGTGCCAGCAGTTTATATAGGGGAGGGAATGAGCAGTTCTTC
TRBD1	few	TRBV7-2	TRBJ1-1	CASSLVQGALGVNEAFF	TGTGCCAGCAGCTTAGTTCAGGGGGCTCTAGGGGTTAATGAAGCTTTCTTT
NA	once	TRBV7-9	TRBJ2-7	CASSLAWGNAQDFYEQYF	TGTGCCAGCAGCTTAGCGTGGGGTAATGCTCAGGATTTCTACGAGCAGTACTTC
NA	few	TRBV28	TRBJ2-5	CASSLRGSGTQYF	TGTGCCAGCAGTTTAAGGGGGAGCGGGACCCAGTACTTC
NA	NA	TRBV4-2	TRBJ2-1	CASSPTEVYNEQLF	TGTGCCAGCAGCCCTACTGAGGTCTACAATGAGCAGCTCTTC
TRBD1	NA	TRBV28	TRBJ1-5	CASSRLQGVSNQPQHF	TGTGCCAGCAGTCGACTTCAGGGGGTGTCAAATCAGCCCCAGCATTTT
NA	many	TRBV6-1	TRBJ1-5	CASNGPDQPQHF	TGTGCCAGCAACGGGCCCGATCAGCCCCAGCATTTT
NA	few	TRBV7-2	TRBJ2-7	CASSPGVHSYEQYF	TGTGCCAGCAGCCCAGGGGTCCACTCCTACGAGCAGTACTTC
NA	NA	TRBV11-1	TRBJ1-2	CASSLSGAHRDYGYTF	TGTGCCAGCAGCTTATCAGGGGCCCATCGCGACTATGGCTACACCTTC
NA	few	TRBV7-6	TRBJ2-7	CASSQNVGVYEQYF	TGTGCCAGCAGCCAGAACGTAGGGGTCTACGAGCAGTACTTC
NA	many	TRBV20-1	TRBJ1-5	CSARAGSHRQPQHF	TGCAGTGCTAGAGCTGGGTCCCACCGTCAGCCCCAGCATTTT
NA	many	TRBV6-2/TRBV6-3	TRBJ1-5	CASSYSQWNSNQPQHF	TGTGCCAGCAGTTACAGTCAGTGGAATAGCAATCAGCCCCAGCATTTT
NA	NA	TRBV11-2	TRBJ1-1	CASSLNGEAEAFF	TGTGCCAGCAGCTTAAACGGGGAAGCTGAAGCTTTCTTT
NA	NA	TRBV20-1	TRBJ2-5	CSVRKAGETQYF	TGCAGTGTCAGGAAGGCGGGAGAGACCCAGTACTTC